The 13 T cell receptor beta chains below all came from one sample that was sequenced in a study of blood T cell repertoires in COVID-19. Here immunoSEQ multiplex PCR was the method, and the copy in TCRdb shows in-frame clones only, minus some. The repertoire holds 200,000 to 250,000 clones, with about nine tenths as singletons. Sequenced material: peripheral blood. These receptors were collected from a man aged 60-69 years who had recovered from COVID-19.

The chain uses TRBV3-1 (or the pseudogene TRBV3-2) and TRBJ1-2; weak D call: TRBD1 (5 bases). CDR1 LGHDT and CDR2 YNNKEL come from the germline V gene (reference sequence). Trimming left V 1 base short and J 2 bases short, with 8 bases between. This CDR3 spans 14 amino acids. The CDR3 DNA follows: TGTGCCAGCAGCCAAGCGCAGGGAAACTATGGCTACACCTTC. This translates into CASSQAQGNYGYTF.

The chain carries TRBV19 and TRBJ1-1; D might be TRBD1 (6 bases). Germline values: CDR1 LNHDA, CDR2 SQIVND (reference sequence). Trimming took 7 bases from V and 1 from J, leaving 16 bases between them. This CDR3 spans 15 amino acids. This CDR3 reads CASTTGGTPNTEAFF. DNA of the CDR3: TGTGCCAGTACTACCGGGGGGACACCGAACACTGAAGCTTTCTTT.

This chain joins TRBV7-9 and TRBJ2-2; 8 nucleotides align to TRBD2. The ends lost 3 bases at V and 4 bases at J; junction bases unmatched: 4. The CDR3 runs to 15 residues. The germline CDR1 and CDR2 sequences are SEHNR and FQNEAQ (reference sequence). CDR3 residues: CASSLAGGTTGELFF. The CDR3 region has the DNA TGTGCCAGCAGCTTGGCGGGAGGTACCACCGGGGAGCTGTTTTTT.

V gene TRBV4-2 combines with J gene TRBJ2-7, with 7 bases fitting TRBD2. The CDR3 has 14 residues. Germline CDR1 and CDR2: LGHNA and YNFKEQ. Trimming at V came to 4 bases and at J to 3 bases, leaving 6 bases not matched to a gene. As DNA, the CDR3 is TGTGCCAGCAGCCCTGCTGGGGGGGACTACGAGCAGTACTTC. Protein product: CASSPAGGDYEQYF.

The J gene is TRBJ1-4, the V gene TRBV10-3, with 9 bases identical to TRBD1. The V segment lost 3 bases and the J segment 7 bases; nucleotides outside the gene matches: 9. Germline CDR1 and CDR2: ENHRY and SYGVKD. The CDR3 contains 16 residues. The DNA of the CDR3 is TGTGCCATCAGTGACGTGGGACAGGGTTGGGCTGAAAAACTGTTTTTT. Protein product: CAISDVGQGWAEKLFF.

V and J are TRBV3-1 (or the pseudogene TRBV3-2) and TRBJ2-1; 12 positions agree with TRBD2. V shed 4 bases and J 10 bases; nucleotides not matched to a gene: 14. The germline gives CDR1 LGHDT, CDR2 YNNKEL (reference sequence). The CDR3 totals 17 residues. The CDR3: CASSPRAGLAGLWEQFF. The DNA for the CDR3 is TGTGCCAGCAGCCCACGGGCAGGACTAGCGGGACTATGGGAGCAGTTCTTC.

This clone was seen only a few times. J is TRBJ2-6 and V is TRBV27, with 13 bases identical to TRBD2. V trimming: 5 bases; J trimming: 2 bases; junction bases outside the gene matches: 12. This CDR3 has 20 residues. The germline gives CDR1 MNHEY, CDR2 SMNVEV (reference sequence). The CDR3 region is CASSNRPGLAGVPGANVLTF. Written as DNA, the CDR3 is TGTGCCAGCAGTAACCGCCCCGGACTAGCGGGAGTTCCTGGGGCCAACGTCCTGACTTTC.

The V call is TRBV27, the J call TRBJ2-2, with 12 positions matching TRBD2. The V segment lost 2 bases and the J segment 3 bases; nucleotides outside the gene matches: 4. From germline, CDR1 is MNHEY and CDR2 SMNVEV (reference sequence). The CDR3 is 17 residues long. CDR3 amino acids: CASSLTGTSGHTGELFF. In DNA, the CDR3 is TGTGCCAGCAGTTTAACCGGGACTAGCGGGCACACCGGGGAGCTGTTTTTT.

The chain joins TRBV24-1 to TRBJ2-3; D is possibly TRBD2 (6 bases). The CDR3 runs to 15 residues. Trimming pared 4 bases from V and 0 bases from J, leaving 10 bases between. Looked up from germline, CDR1 is KGHDR and CDR2 is SFDVKD. CDR3 residues: CATSERGGSTDTQYF. The CDR3 bases are TGTGCCACCAGTGAAAGAGGAGGGAGCACAGATACGCAGTATTTT.

The V gene is TRBV5-1, the J gene TRBJ2-7; 10 nucleotides line up with TRBD2. CDR3 length: 15 residues. Germline CDR1 SGHRS, CDR2 YFSETQ. The V gene end was trimmed by 0 bases and the J gene end by 4 bases; junction bases not matched to a gene: 4. The CDR3 DNA sequence: TGCGCCAGCAGCTTGGAAGGGACTAGCGCTTACGAGCAGTACTTC. Residues: CASSLEGTSAYEQYF.

The sample holds one count of this clone. The V call is TRBV4-1, the J call TRBJ1-2; possibly TRBD1 for D (6 bases). The CDR3 consists of 16 residues. The germline V gene encodes CDR1 MGHRA and CDR2 YSYEKL. Between the trimmed V and J ends, which lost 4 bases and 2 bases, there was a span of 17 bases. The CDR3 is CASSPLGTRRNYGYTF. For the CDR3, the DNA is TGCGCCAGCAGCCCCCTCGGGACACGCCGCAACTATGGCTACACCTTC.

This rearrangement joins TRBV14 to TRBJ2-3; 14 bases align to TRBD2. The CDR3 runs 16 residues. The germline V gene encodes CDR1 SGHDN and CDR2 FVKESK. The ends lost 5 bases at V and 6 bases at J; junction bases unmatched: 7. DNA for the CDR3: TGTGCCAGCAGCTTCGGACTAGCGGGAGGTTCGGATACGCAGTATTTT. Translating gives CASSFGLAGGSDTQYF.

The chain recombines TRBV25-1 with TRBJ1-1, with D possibly TRBD1 on 6 matching bases. The ends were cut back, 3 bases at V and 1 base at J, with 9 bases in the middle. Germline CDR1 is MGHDK and CDR2 is SYGVNS. The CDR3 covers 14 residues. The CDR3 DNA reads as TGTGCCAGCAGTGATCACAGGGCGAACACTGAAGCTTTCTTT. This codes for CASSDHRANTEAFF. Using reference TRBV25-1 and TRBJ1-1 for the parts outside the CDR3, the full variable domain is EADIYQTPRYLVIGTGKKITLECSQTMGHDKMYWYQQDPGMELHLIHYSYGVNSTEKGDLSSESTVSRIRTEHFPLTLESARPSHTSQYLCASSDHRANTEAFFGQGTRLTVV.